This T cell receptor (beta chain) originates from a study of blood T cells in healthy people across ages. Trimming left V 3 bases short and J 3 bases short, with 21 bases between. This CDR3 contains 17 residues. Germline CDR1 is SGHKS and CDR2 is YYEKEE (reference sequence). All donors came from Russia, were Caucasian and healthy, and spanned ages roughly 6 to 95. Staff drew 9 to 10 milliliters of peripheral blood from each donor. This clonotype was observed a few times. The second PCR ran roughly 6 to 11 cycles with a sample-barcoded 5' primer and J-beta primers. MiXCR, run by TCRdb on the 5' RACE reads, gives a single entry per CDR3 protein. The repertoire holds around 850,000 distinct CDR3 sequences, with roughly 35% as singletons.

Material: blood. This sequence originates from a man between 18 and 29 years old in good health. The J gene is TRBJ1-2, the V gene TRBV5-5; a weak D match, TRBD1 (5 bases). CDR3 sequence reads: CASSSPLGGEADYGYTF. CDR3 coding DNA: TGTGCCAGCAGCTCTCCGCTGGGAGGGGAGGCGGACTATGGCTACACCTTC.